This TCR beta chain appears in the sequencing data of a study of blood T cells in healthy people across ages. General study results and limits: The recorded TCR beta diversity per million T cells decreased in a roughly linear manner with age.

A minimum of 7 million PBMCs was isolated per sample. The germline gives CDR1 LGHNA, CDR2 YSLEER. CDR3 size: 11 residues. This clonotype appeared a single time. The target antigen is unknown. One end of the junction varies from germline; a read error may be responsible. Then a second PCR, running roughly 7 to 11 cycles, was carried out with a sample-barcoded 5' primer and a J-beta primer mix. Carrying 12 random nucleotides, a template-switch adaptor labeled each individual cDNA molecule. Each of the samples gave a minimum of 3 million paired-end reads that contained CDR3. A single record per CDR3 protein comes from TCRdb applying MiXCR to the 5' RACE reads. The sample records 1 million or so distinct CDR3 sequences, about 25% being singletons. In addition, the sample was reused for a study of T cells of mothers and their children.

V gene TRBV4-3 combines with J gene TRBJ2-1; no reliable D call. This clonotype was sampled from a girl aged 2 to 10 in good health. The sequenced material came from blood. CDR3 DNA: TGCGCCAGCAGCTACTACAATGAGCAGGTCTTC. It specifies CASSYYNEQVF.